The 5 T cell receptor beta chains given below trace back to one sample, sequenced in a study of T cell changes during pregnancy in multiple sclerosis. Produced via immunoSEQ multiplex PCR; TCRdb's table is partial and in-frame only. The data hold 70,000 to 100,000 clones, with 90% to 95% observed a single time. Specimen: peripheral blood, collected in the first trimester of pregnancy. Receptor source: a female donor with multiple sclerosis, enrolled in a pregnancy study.

The rearrangement links TRBV19 to TRBJ2-5; maybe TRBD2 (5 bases). The V gene lost 1 base and the J gene lost 2 bases, with 11 bases spanning the gap. This CDR3 contains 15 residues. CDR1 is LNHDA and CDR2 is SQIVND in the germline V gene (reference sequence). The CDR3 DNA reads TGTGCCAGTAGTATAGTGGCGGGCTGGCAAGAGACCCAGTACTTC. Protein sequence: CASSIVAGWQETQYF.

The J gene is TRBJ2-1, the V gene TRBV5-1, with 9 bases fitting TRBD1. The CDR3 runs to 17 residues. Germline V CDR1 and CDR2: SGHRS, YFSETQ. V dropped 0 bases and J dropped 7; count of bases not matched to a gene: 11. The CDR3 coding sequence is TGCGCCAGCAGCTTGGCAGGCGCGACAGGGGGATCAAATGAGCAGTTCTTC. Translating gives CASSLAGATGGSNEQFF.

This chain connects TRBV29-1 to TRBJ2-1; perhaps TRBD1 as D (6 bases). Trimming removed 1 base from V and 12 bases from J, with 16 bases in between. The CDR3 loop spans 13 amino acids. The germline gives CDR1 SQVTM, CDR2 ANQGSEA. CDR3 DNA: TGCAGCGTTGAAGGACAGGTCCTAATAGGGCAGTTCTTC. Its translation: CSVEGQVLIGQFF.

The V call is TRBV6-5, the J call TRBJ2-7, with TRBD1 matching over 9 bases. From germline, CDR1 is MNHEY and CDR2 SVGAGI. V trimming: 0 bases; J trimming: 2 bases; junction bases outside the gene matches: 5. The CDR3 length is 16 residues. CDR3 residues: CASSYSTGGRTYEQYF. Written as DNA, the CDR3 is TGTGCCAGCAGTTACTCGACAGGGGGGAGGACCTACGAGCAGTACTTC.

This sequence joins TRBV16 and TRBJ2-3; no clear D gene. Germline assignment: CDR1 KGHSY and CDR2 FQNENV. Trimming took 1 base from V and 0 from J, leaving 14 bases between them. The length of the CDR3 is 17 residues. CDR3 sequence: CASSQFLKAPSTDTQYF. CDR3 DNA sequence: TGTGCCAGCAGCCAATTCCTGAAAGCGCCTAGCACAGATACGCAGTATTTT.